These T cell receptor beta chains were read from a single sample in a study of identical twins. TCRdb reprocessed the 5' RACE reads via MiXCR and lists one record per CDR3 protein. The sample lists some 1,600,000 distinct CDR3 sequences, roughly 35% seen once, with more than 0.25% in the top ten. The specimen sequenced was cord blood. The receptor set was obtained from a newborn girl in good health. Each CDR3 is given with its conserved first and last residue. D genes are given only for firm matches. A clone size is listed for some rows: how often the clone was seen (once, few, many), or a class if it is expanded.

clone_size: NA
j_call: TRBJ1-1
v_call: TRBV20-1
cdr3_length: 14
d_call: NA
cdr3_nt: TGCAGTGCTAGAGATCAGGGGAGGATCACTGAAGCTTTCTTT
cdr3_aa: CSARDQGRITEAFF

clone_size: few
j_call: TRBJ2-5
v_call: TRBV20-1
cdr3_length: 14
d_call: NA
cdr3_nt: TGCAGTGCTAGAGATGAACTAGTTTACGAGACCCAGTACTTC
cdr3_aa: CSARDELVYETQYF

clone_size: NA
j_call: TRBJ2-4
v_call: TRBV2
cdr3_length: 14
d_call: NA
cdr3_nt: TGTGCCAGCGGCGAAGCCCTCCCTGAAGAGGCCCAGTACTTC
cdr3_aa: CASGEALPEEAQYF

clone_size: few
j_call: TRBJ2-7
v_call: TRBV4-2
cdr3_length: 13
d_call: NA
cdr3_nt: TGTGCCAGCAGCCAAGAACATAAATACGAGCAGTACTTC
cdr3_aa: CASSQEHKYEQYF

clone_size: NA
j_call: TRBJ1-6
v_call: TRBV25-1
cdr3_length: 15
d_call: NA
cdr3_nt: TGTGCCAGCAGTGAATTTCAGGGGAATAATTCACCCCTCCACTTT
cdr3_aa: CASSEFQGNNSPLHF

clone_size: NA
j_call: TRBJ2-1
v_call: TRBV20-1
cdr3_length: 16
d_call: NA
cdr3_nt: TGCAGTTCTAGAGCCCCCTTTATGAGGACTACCAATGAGCAGTTCTTC
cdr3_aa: CSSRAPFMRTTNEQFF

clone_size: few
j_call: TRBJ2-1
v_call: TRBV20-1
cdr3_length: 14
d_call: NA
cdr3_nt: TGCAGTGCTAGAATCCGGGACCCCCTCGCGGAGCAGTTCTTC
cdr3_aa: CSARIRDPLAEQFF

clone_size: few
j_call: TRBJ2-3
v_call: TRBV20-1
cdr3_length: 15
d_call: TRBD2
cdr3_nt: TGCAGTGCTAGAGATGGCGGGGGGGCCCCAGATACGCAGTATTTT
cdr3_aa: CSARDGGGAPDTQYF

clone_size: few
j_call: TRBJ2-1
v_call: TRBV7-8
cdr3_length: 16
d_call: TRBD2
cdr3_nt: TGTGCCAGCAGCTTAAGGGCTAGCGGACTCTACAATGAGCAGTTCTTC
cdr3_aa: CASSLRASGLYNEQFF

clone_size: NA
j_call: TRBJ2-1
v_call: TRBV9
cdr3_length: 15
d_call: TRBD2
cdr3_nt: TGTGCCAGCAGCCCCCTAGCGGGACCCCTTAATGAGCAGTTCTTC
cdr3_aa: CASSPLAGPLNEQFF